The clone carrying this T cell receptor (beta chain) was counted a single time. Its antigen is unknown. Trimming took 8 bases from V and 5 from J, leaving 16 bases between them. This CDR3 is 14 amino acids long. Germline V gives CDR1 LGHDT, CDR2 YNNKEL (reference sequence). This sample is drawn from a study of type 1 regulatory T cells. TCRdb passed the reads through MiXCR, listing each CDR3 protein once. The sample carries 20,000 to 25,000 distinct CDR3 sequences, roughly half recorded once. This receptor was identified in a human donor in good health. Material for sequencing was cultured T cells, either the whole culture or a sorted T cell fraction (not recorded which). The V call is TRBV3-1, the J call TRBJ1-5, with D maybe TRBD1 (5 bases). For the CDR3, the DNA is TGTGCCAGCTCACTCGGGCGAGGGGATCAGCCCCAGCATTTT. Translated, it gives CASSLGRGDQPQHF.